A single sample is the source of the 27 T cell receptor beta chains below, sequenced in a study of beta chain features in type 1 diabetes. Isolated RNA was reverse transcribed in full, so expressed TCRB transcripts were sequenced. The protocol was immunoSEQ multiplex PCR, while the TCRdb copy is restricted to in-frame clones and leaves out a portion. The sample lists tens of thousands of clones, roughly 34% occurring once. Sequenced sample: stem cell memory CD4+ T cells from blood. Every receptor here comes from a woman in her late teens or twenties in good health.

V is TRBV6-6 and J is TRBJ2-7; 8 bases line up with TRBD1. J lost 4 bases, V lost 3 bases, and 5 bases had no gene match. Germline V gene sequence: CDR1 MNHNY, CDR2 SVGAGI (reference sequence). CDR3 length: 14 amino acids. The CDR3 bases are TGTGCCAGCAGTTATGGACAGGGTCCTTACGAGCAGTACTTC. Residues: CASSYGQGPYEQYF.

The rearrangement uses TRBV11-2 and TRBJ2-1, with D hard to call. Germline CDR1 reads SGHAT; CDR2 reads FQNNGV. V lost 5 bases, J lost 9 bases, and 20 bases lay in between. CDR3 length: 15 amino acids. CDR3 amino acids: CASSPSFGGLGEQFF. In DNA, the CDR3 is TGTGCCAGCAGCCCCTCGTTCGGCGGCCTCGGTGAGCAGTTCTTC.

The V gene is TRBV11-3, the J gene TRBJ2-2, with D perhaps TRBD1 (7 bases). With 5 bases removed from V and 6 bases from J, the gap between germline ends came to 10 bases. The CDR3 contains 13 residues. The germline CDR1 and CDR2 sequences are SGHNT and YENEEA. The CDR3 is CASSRRGAGELFF. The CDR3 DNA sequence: TGTGCCAGCAGCCGCAGGGGGGCCGGGGAGCTGTTTTTT.

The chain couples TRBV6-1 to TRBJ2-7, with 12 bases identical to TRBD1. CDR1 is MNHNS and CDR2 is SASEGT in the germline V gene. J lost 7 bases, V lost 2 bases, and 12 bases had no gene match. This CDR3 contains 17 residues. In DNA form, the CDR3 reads TGTGCCAGCAGTGAACTGGGACAGGGGGCATGGACACGGGAGCAGTACTTC. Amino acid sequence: CASSELGQGAWTREQYF.

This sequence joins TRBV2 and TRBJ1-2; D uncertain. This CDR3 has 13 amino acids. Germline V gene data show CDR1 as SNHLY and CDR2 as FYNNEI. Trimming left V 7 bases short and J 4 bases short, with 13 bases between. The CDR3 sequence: CASTPGGSYGYTF. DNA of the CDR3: TGTGCCAGCACCCCGGGAGGTAGCTATGGCTACACCTTC.

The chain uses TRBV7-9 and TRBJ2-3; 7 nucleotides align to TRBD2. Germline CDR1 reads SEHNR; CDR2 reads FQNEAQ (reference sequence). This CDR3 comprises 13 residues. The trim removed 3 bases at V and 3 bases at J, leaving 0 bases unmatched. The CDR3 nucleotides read TGTGCCAGCAGCTTCGGGGGGACAGATACGCAGTATTTT. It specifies CASSFGGTDTQYF.

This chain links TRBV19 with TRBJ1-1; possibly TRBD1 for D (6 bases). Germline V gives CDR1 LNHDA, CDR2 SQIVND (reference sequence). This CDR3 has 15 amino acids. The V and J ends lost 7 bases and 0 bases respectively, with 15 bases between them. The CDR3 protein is CASTLGARLNTEAFF. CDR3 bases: TGTGCCAGTACCCTGGGGGCCCGACTGAACACTGAAGCTTTCTTT.

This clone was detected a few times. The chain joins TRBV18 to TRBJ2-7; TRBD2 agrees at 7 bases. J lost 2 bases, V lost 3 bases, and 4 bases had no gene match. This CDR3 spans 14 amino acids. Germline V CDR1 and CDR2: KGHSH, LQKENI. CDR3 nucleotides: TGTGCCAGCTCACCCAGCGGGACGCCCTACGAGCAGTACTTC. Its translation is CASSPSGTPYEQYF.

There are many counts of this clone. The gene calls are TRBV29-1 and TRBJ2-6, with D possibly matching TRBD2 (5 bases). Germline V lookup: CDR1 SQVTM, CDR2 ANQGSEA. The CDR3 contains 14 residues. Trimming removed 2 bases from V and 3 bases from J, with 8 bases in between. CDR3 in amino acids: CSVEQDYGANVLTF. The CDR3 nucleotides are TGCAGCGTTGAACAAGACTATGGGGCCAACGTCCTGACTTTC.

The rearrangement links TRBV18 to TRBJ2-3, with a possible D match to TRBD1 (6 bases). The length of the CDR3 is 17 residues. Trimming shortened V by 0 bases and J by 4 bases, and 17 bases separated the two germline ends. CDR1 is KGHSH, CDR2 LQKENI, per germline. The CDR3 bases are TGTGCCAGCTCACCACCGACATCGGATAAGGGGGCAGATACGCAGTATTTT. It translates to CASSPPTSDKGADTQYF. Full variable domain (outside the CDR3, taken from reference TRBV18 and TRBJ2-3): NAGVMQNPRHLVRRRGQEARLRCSPMKGHSHVYWYRQLPEEGLKFMVYLQKENIIDESGMPKERFSAEFPKEGPSILRIQQVVRGDSAAYFCASSPPTSDKGADTQYFGPGTRLTVL.

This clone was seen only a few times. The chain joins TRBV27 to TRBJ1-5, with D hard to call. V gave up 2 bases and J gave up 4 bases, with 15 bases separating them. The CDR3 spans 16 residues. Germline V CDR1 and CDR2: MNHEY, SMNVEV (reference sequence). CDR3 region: CASSLMGRGLNQPQHF. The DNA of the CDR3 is TGTGCCAGCAGTTTAATGGGTCGAGGGTTGAATCAGCCCCAGCATTTT.

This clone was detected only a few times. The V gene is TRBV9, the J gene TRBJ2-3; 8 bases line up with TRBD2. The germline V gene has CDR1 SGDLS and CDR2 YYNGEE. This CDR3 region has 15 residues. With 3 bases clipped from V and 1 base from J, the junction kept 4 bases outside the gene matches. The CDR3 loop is CASSDREGRTDTQYF. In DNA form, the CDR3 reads TGTGCCAGCAGCGACCGGGAGGGCCGCACAGATACGCAGTATTTT.

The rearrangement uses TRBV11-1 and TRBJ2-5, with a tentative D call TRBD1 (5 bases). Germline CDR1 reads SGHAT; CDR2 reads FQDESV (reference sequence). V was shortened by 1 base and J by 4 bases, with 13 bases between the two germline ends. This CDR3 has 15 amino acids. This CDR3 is CASSLEAGPGETQYF. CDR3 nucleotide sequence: TGTGCCAGCAGCTTAGAAGCAGGGCCGGGAGAGACCCAGTACTTC.

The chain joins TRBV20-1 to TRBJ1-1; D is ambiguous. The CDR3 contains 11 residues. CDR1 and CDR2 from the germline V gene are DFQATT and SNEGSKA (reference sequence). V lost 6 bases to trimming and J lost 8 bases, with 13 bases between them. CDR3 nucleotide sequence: TGCAGTGCCGGGTGGGTACGGGAAGCTTTCTTT. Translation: CSAGWVREAFF.

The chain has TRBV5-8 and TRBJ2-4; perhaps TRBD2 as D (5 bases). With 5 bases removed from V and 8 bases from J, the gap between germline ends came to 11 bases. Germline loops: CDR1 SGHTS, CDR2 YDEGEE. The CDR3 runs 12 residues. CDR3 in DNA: TGTGCCAGCAGGTGGCTCGGGGACATTCAGTACTTC. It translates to CASRWLGDIQYF.

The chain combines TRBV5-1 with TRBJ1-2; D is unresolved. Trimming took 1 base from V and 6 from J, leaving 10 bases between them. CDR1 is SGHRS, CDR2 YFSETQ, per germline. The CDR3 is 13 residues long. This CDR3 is CASSLRGDHGYTF. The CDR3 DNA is TGCGCCAGCAGCTTGCGGGGAGACCATGGCTACACCTTC.

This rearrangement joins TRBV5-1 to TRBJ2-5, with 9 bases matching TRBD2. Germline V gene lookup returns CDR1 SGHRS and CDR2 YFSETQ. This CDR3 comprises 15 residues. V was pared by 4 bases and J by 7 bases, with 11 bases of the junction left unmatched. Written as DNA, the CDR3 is TGCGCCAGCAGCCAGGGTTCTAGCGGGACGGTGACCCAGTACTTC. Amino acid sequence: CASSQGSSGTVTQYF. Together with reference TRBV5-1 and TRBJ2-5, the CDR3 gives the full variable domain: KAGVTQTPRYLIKTRGQQVTLSCSPISGHRSVSWYQQTPGQGLQFLFEYFSETQRNKGNFPGRFSGRQFSNSRSEMNVSTLELGDSALYLCASSQGSSGTVTQYFGPGTRLLVL.

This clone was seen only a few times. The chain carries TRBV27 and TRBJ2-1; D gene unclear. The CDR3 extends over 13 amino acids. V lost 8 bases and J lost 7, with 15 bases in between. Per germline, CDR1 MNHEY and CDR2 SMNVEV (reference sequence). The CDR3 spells CASETLFGNEQFF. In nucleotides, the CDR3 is TGTGCCAGCGAGACTCTTTTTGGGAATGAGCAGTTCTTC.

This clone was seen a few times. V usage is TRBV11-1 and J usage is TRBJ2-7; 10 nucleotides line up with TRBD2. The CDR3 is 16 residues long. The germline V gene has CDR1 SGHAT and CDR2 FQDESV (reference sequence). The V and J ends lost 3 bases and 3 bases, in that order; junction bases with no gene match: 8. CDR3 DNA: TGTGCCAGCAGCTTGGCTACTAGCGGGACCTACTACGAGCAGTACTTC. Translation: CASSLATSGTYYEQYF.

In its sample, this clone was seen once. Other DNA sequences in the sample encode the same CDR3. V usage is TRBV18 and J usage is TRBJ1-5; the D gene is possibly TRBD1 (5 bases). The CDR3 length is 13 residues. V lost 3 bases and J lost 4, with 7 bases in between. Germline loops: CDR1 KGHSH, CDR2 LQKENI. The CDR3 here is CASSPDRNQPQHF. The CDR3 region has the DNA TGTGCCAGCTCACCCGACAGAAATCAGCCCCAGCATTTT.

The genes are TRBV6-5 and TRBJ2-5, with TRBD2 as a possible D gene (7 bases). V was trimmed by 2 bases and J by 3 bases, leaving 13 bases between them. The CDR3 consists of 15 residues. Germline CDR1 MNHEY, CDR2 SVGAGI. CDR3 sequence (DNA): TGTGCCAGCAGTTACCTTCAGGGGAGGGAAGAGACCCAGTACTTC. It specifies CASSYLQGREETQYF.

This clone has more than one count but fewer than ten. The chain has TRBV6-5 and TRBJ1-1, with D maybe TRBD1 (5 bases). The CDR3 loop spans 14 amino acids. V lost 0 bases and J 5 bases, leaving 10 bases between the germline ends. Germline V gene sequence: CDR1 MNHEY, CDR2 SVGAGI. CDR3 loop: CASSYSGGGTEAFF. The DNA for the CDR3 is TGTGCCAGCAGTTACTCTGGGGGAGGAACTGAAGCTTTCTTT.

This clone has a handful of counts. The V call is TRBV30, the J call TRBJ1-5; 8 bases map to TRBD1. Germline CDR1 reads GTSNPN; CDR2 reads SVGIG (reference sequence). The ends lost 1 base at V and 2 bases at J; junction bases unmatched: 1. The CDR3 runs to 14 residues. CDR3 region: CAWSADRGNQPQHF. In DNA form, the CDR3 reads TGTGCCTGGAGTGCGGACAGGGGCAATCAGCCCCAGCATTTT.

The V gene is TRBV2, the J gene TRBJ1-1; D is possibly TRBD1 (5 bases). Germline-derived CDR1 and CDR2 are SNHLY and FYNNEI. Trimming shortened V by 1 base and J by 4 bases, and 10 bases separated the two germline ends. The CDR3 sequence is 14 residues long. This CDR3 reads CASSEVGGGTEAFF. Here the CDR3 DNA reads TGTGCCAGCAGTGAAGTGGGGGGGGGCACTGAAGCTTTCTTT.

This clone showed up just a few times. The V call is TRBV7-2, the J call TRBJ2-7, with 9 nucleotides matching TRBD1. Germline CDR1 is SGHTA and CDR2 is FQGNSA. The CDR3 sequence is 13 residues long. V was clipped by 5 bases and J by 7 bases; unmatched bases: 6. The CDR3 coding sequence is TGTGCCAGCAGCCCCGGACAGGGGAGGGAGCAGTACTTC. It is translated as CASSPGQGREQYF.

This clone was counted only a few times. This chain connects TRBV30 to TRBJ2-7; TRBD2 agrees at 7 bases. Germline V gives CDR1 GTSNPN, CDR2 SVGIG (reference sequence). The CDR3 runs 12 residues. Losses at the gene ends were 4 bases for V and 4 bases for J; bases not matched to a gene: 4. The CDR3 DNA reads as TGTGCCTGGACTCGGGGGGAGTACGAGCAGTACTTC. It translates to CAWTRGEYEQYF.

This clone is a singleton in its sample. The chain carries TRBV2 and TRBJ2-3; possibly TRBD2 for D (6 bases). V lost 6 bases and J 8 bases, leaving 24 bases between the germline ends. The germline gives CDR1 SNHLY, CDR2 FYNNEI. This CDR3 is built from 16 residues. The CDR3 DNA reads TGTGCCAGCAGGAGTAAAACTAGCCCTCCGTCGGCTACGCAGTATTTT. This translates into CASRSKTSPPSATQYF.